The text below deals with one T cell receptor (beta chain). The likely explanation is a read error, given a far larger clone one base away. The sample comes from a study of shared clonotypes between healthy human individuals. The study drew all its donors from Caucasian adults living in Nashville, Tennessee. This CDR3 contains 18 residues. Trimming at V came to 3 bases and at J to 5 bases, leaving 15 bases not matched to a gene. Germline lookup yields CDR1 SGHAT and CDR2 FQNNGV. Sequencing was at deep level. Data came from immunoSEQ multiplex PCR; TCRdb stores just in-frame clones and leaves some out. The table shows 470,000 or so clones, with roughly 80% occurring only once.

The chain has TRBV11-2 and TRBJ1-1; 10 bases line up with TRBD1. The sequenced material came from PBMCs. This sequence was found in a woman aged 40 to 50 in good health. Some clones in this sample may be carry-over from other donors' samples. CDR3 coding DNA: TGTGCCAGCAGCTTCCATCAGGTGACAGGGGGCGATATAACTGAAGCTTTCTTT. Its protein product is CASSFHQVTGGDITEAFF.